Listed here is a single T cell receptor (beta chain). The V gene's germline CDR1 is MDHEN and CDR2 SYDVKM. The CDR3 runs 14 residues. Germline trimming cut 9 bases from V and 8 bases from J; bases unmatched to any gene: 11. Profiling relied on immunoSEQ multiplex PCR, and the TCRdb table lists in-frame clones only, not all of them. Of roughly 120,000 clones listed, roughly 80% are singletons. This sample is drawn from a study of blood T cell repertoires in COVID-19. The chain is built from TRBV28 and TRBJ2-2; 8 bases agree with TRBD2. The specimen sequenced was peripheral blood. This TCR derives from a man between 65 and 85 years old with acute or convalescent COVID-19. The CDR3 nucleotides read TGTGCCAGTGTAGCGGGACTGGATTGGGGGGAGCTGTTTTTT. Encoded protein: CASVAGLDWGELFF. Full variable domain (missing parts from reference TRBV28 and TRBJ2-2): DVKVTQSSRYLVKRTGEKVFLECVQDMDHENMFWYRQDPGLGLRLIYFSYDVKMKEKGDIPEGYSVSREKKERFSLILESASTNQTSMYLCASVAGLDWGELFFGEGSRLTVL.